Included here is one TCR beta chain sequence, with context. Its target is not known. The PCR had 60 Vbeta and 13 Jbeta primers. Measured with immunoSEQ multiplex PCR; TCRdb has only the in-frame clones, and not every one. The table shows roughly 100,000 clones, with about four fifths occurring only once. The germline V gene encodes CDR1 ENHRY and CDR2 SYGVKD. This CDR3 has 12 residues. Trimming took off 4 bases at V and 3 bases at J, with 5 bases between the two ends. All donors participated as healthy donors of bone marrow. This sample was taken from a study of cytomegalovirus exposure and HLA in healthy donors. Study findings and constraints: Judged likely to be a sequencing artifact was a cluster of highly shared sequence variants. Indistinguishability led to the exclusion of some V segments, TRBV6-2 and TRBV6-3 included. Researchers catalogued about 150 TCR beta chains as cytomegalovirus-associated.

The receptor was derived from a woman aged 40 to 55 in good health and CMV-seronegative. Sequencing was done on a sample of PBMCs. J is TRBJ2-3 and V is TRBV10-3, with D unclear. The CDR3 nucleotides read TGTGCCATCAGTGGAGGAACAGATACGCAGTATTTT. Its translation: CAISGGTDTQYF.